These 21 T cell receptor beta chains were sequenced from one sample in a study of T cell changes during pregnancy in multiple sclerosis. The repertoire was sequenced with immunoSEQ multiplex PCR; TCRdb's copy has only in-frame clones and lacks some. The repertoire holds tens of thousands of clones, with around 92% as singletons. The source material was peripheral blood, sampled in the second trimester of pregnancy. The receptors derive from a female donor in good health, enrolled as a control in a pregnancy study.

The chain links TRBV7-3 to TRBJ1-1; weak D call: TRBD1 (6 bases). This CDR3 region has 13 residues. Deletions cut 5 bases from V and 5 bases from J, with 12 bases between. From germline, CDR1 is SGHTA and CDR2 FQGTGA. The CDR3 reads CASSRLQGTEAFF. CDR3 DNA sequence: TGTGCCAGCAGCCGATTACAGGGTACTGAAGCTTTCTTT.

This clone was recorded only once. V usage is TRBV7-3 and J usage is TRBJ2-1; TRBD1 might be the D (6 bases). This CDR3 spans 13 amino acids. V was clipped by 0 bases and J by 7 bases, with 7 bases between them. CDR1 and CDR2 (germline): SGHTA, FQGTGA. The CDR3 spells CASSLTQGNEQFF. CDR3 nucleotides: TGTGCCAGCAGCTTAACACAGGGAAATGAGCAGTTCTTC. Using reference TRBV7-3 and TRBJ2-1 for the parts outside the CDR3, the full variable domain is GAGVSQTPSNKVTEKGKYVELRCDPISGHTALYWYRQSLGQGPEFLIYFQGTGAADDSGLPNDRFFAVRPEGSVSTLKIQRTERGDSAVYLCASSLTQGNEQFFGPGTRLTVL.

The rearrangement joins TRBV7-3 to TRBJ1-5, with TRBD1 identical over 8 bases. There are 13 residues in the CDR3. Trimming cost V 5 bases and J 7 bases; bases outside gene matches: 4. The germline V gene encodes CDR1 SGHTA and CDR2 FQGTGA. The CDR3 nucleotides are TGTGCCAGCAGCCCACAGGGGGGGCAGCCCCAGCATTTT. It encodes CASSPQGGQPQHF.

This chain links TRBV7-9 with TRBJ2-5; the match to TRBD2 covers 9 bases. Germline V gene sequence: CDR1 SEHNR, CDR2 FQNEAQ (reference sequence). CDR3 size: 18 residues. J gave up 1 base and V 1 base, and 10 bases lay outside the gene matches. Here the CDR3 DNA reads TGTGCCAGCAGCTTAGGCGGGAGGGCCGGAGGGGGCCAAGAGACCCAGTACTTC. It yields the protein CASSLGGRAGGGQETQYF. The whole variable domain, remainder taken from reference TRBV7-9 and TRBJ2-5, is DTGVSQNPRHKITKRGQNVTFRCDPISEHNRLYWYRQTLGQGPEFLTYFQNEAQLEKSRLLSDRFSAERPKGSFSTLEIQRTEQGDSAMYLCASSLGGRAGGGQETQYFGPGTRLLVL.

This chain links TRBV28 with TRBJ1-3, with D maybe TRBD1 (6 bases). There are 18 residues in the CDR3. Looked up from germline, CDR1 is MDHEN and CDR2 is SYDVKM. Trimming pared 3 bases from V and 0 bases from J, leaving 18 bases between. The CDR3 coding sequence is TGTGCCAGCAGTTTCCCGGGACACGAGCTTTCCTCTGGAAACACCATATATTTT. Protein sequence: CASSFPGHELSSGNTIYF.

The chain is built from TRBV27 and TRBJ2-7, with TRBD2 identical over 12 bases. CDR1 is MNHEY and CDR2 is SMNVEV in the germline V gene (reference sequence). CDR3 length equals 14 residues. V lost 2 bases to trimming and J lost 9 bases; unmatched junction nucleotides: 5. CDR3 residues: CASSLTGTSGSQYF. CDR3 coding DNA: TGTGCCAGCAGTTTAACCGGGACTAGCGGGTCGCAGTACTTC.

The chain couples TRBV28 to TRBJ1-5, with 9 bases aligning to TRBD1. This CDR3 contains 14 residues. Trimming removed 5 bases from V and 6 bases from J; junction bases left unmatched: 5. Per germline, CDR1 MDHEN and CDR2 SYDVKM. The CDR3 nucleotides read TGTGCCAGCAGTCCGGGACAGGGTCGTCAGCCCCAGCATTTT. Translation gives CASSPGQGRQPQHF. Full variable domain (missing parts from reference TRBV28 and TRBJ1-5): DVKVTQSSRYLVKRTGEKVFLECVQDMDHENMFWYRQDPGLGLRLIYFSYDVKMKEKGDIPEGYSVSREKKERFSLILESASTNQTSMYLCASSPGQGRQPQHFGDGTRLSIL.

This sequence joins TRBV15 and TRBJ1-2; tentative D call: TRBD1 (6 bases). Trimming took 5 bases from V and 8 from J, leaving 12 bases between them. Germline V gives CDR1 LNHNV, CDR2 YYDKDF (reference sequence). The CDR3 totals 12 residues. CDR3 in amino acids: CATSSGQPGYTF. In DNA form, the CDR3 reads TGTGCCACCAGCTCTGGACAGCCGGGCTACACCTTC.

The chain couples TRBV28 to TRBJ1-5; 8 bases line up with TRBD1. The CDR3 consists of 14 residues. J lost 3 bases, V lost 8 bases, and 6 bases had no gene match. In germline, CDR1 is MDHEN, CDR2 SYDVKM. CDR3 DNA: TGTGCCAGCCGTGCGGACAGGGACAATCAGCCCCAGCATTTT. This sequence encodes CASRADRDNQPQHF.

The chain combines TRBV27 with TRBJ1-1, with D unclear. Germline loops: CDR1 MNHEY, CDR2 SMNVEV (reference sequence). CDR3 length equals 20 residues. With 1 base removed from V and 3 bases from J, the gap between germline ends came to 27 bases. The CDR3 DNA reads TGTGCCAGCAGTTTATTGGCCCCGGGGTGGGTCGACGATGGATACACTGAAGCTTTCTTT. Residues: CASSLLAPGWVDDGYTEAFF.

This clone was seen a single time. The V call is TRBV28, the J call TRBJ2-7; 12 bases align to TRBD2. CDR1 is MDHEN and CDR2 is SYDVKM in the germline V gene. This CDR3 comprises 15 residues. Unmatched junction bases numbered 3, after V lost 5 bases and J lost 1 base. The CDR3 coding sequence is TGTGCCAGCAGTCGGACTAGCGGGATGTCCTACGAGCAGTACTTC. Translation gives CASSRTSGMSYEQYF.

This chain joins TRBV18 and TRBJ2-2; possibly TRBD2 for D (6 bases). Germline loops: CDR1 KGHSH, CDR2 LQKENI. The CDR3 spans 14 residues. V was shortened by 3 bases and J by 5 bases, with 10 bases between the two germline ends. The CDR3 loop is CASSPLAPTGELFF. For the CDR3, the DNA is TGTGCCAGCTCACCCCTAGCGCCGACCGGGGAGCTGTTTTTT.

The chain links TRBV28 to TRBJ1-5, with a possible D match to TRBD1 (5 bases). With 1 base removed from V and 3 bases from J, the gap between germline ends came to 16 bases. CDR3 size: 17 residues. Germline V lookup: CDR1 MDHEN, CDR2 SYDVKM. The CDR3: CASSLLWGGGVNQPQHF. Written as DNA, the CDR3 is TGTGCCAGCAGTTTATTGTGGGGGGGAGGGGTCAATCAGCCCCAGCATTTT.

This clone was detected a few times. This chain connects TRBV14 to TRBJ2-7, with D unclear. CDR1 is SGHDN and CDR2 is FVKESK in the germline V gene. The CDR3 is made up of 11 amino acids. Trimming cost V 5 bases and J 4 bases, with 6 bases left between them. The CDR3 sequence is CASSLLYEQYF. In nucleotides, the CDR3 is TGTGCCAGCAGCTTACTTTACGAGCAGTACTTC.

This clone was observed a single time. The chain recombines TRBV7-9 with TRBJ1-1; TRBD1 agrees at 10 bases. V lost 1 base to trimming and J lost 4 bases; unmatched junction nucleotides: 3. CDR1 and CDR2 from the germline V gene are SEHNR and FQNEAQ (reference sequence). CDR3 length: 15 amino acids. Written as DNA, the CDR3 is TGTGCCAGCAGCTTAGGGGGACAGGGGACCACTGAAGCTTTCTTT. It translates to CASSLGGQGTTEAFF.

V gene TRBV5-1 combines with J gene TRBJ1-1; D may be TRBD1 (5 bases). The V gene's germline CDR1 is SGHRS and CDR2 YFSETQ. The CDR3 runs to 17 residues. V lost 4 bases and J lost 0, with 19 bases in between. The CDR3 reads CASSDRQTTFMNTEAFF. CDR3 DNA: TGCGCCAGCAGCGACCGACAGACGACCTTCATGAACACTGAAGCTTTCTTT.

This chain joins TRBV27 and TRBJ2-2, with 7 bases matching TRBD2. The junction had 5 bases not matched to a gene; V was cut back by 3 bases and J by 1 base. Germline-derived CDR1 and CDR2 are MNHEY and SMNVEV (reference sequence). The CDR3 loop spans 16 amino acids. The CDR3 region has the DNA TGTGCCAGCAGTTTTATTGCTAGCGGGAACACCGGGGAGCTGTTTTTT. Its protein is CASSFIASGNTGELFF.

The rearrangement joins TRBV2 to TRBJ2-7; TRBD2 aligns across 14 bases. The CDR3 is 17 amino acids. Per the germline V gene, CDR1 is SNHLY and CDR2 is FYNNEI. Unmatched junction bases numbered 16, after V lost 10 bases and J lost 5 bases. The CDR3 nucleotides are TGTGCCAACTTGAAGTTGACTAGCGGGAGGGTAGGTAACGAGCAGTACTTC. This translates into CANLKLTSGRVGNEQYF.

The rearrangement links TRBV2 to TRBJ1-3; D gene uncertain. The germline V gene has CDR1 SNHLY and CDR2 FYNNEI. This CDR3 is built from 18 residues. The ends were cut back, 2 bases at V and 0 bases at J, with 17 bases in the middle. The CDR3 DNA sequence: TGTGCCAGCAGTGAATTGAGACGACGGAGAACCTCTGGAAACACCATATATTTT. Residues: CASSELRRRRTSGNTIYF.

CDR3 sequence (DNA): TGTGCCAGCAGCTTAGCCCTCGGCGGCGAGCAGTACTTC. This codes for CASSLALGGEQYF. This chain connects TRBV7-9 to TRBJ2-7; D remains ambiguous. The ends were cut back, 0 bases at V and 6 bases at J, with 9 bases in the middle. Per germline, CDR1 SEHNR and CDR2 FQNEAQ (reference sequence). CDR3 size: 13 residues.

Regarding this clone: An end of the junction differs from the germline gene, which may be a read error. The chain carries TRBV7-7 and TRBJ2-7; the match to TRBD2 covers 8 bases. CDR1 and CDR2 from the germline V gene are SSHAT and FNYEAQ (reference sequence). The CDR3 sequence is 13 residues long. As DNA, the CDR3 is TGTGCTAGCAGCCCCGGGGGGGGCTACGAGCAGTACTTC. Amino acids: CASSPGGGYEQYF.